Following are 13 T cell receptor beta chains from one sample sequenced in a study of cytomegalovirus exposure and HLA in healthy donors (TCRdb year 2017). Preparation of the library involved the immunoSEQ multiplex PCR assay. A mixture of 60 forward primers for TCR Vbeta segments and 13 reverse primers for TCR Jbeta segments was used in the multiplex PCR. The source is immuneACCESS, and TCRdb retained only in-frame sequences with V and J called. Part of the clones is not carried over; for the studies checked, unresolved V genes explain less than half of this, and the remainder is unexplained. In this sample the table shows about 150,000 clones, about 88% of which occur a single time. The leading ten clones occupy about 2.4% of the sample. Sequenced sample: PBMCs. These receptors all come from a young woman in good health and CMV-seronegative.

This chain links TRBV2 with TRBJ2-1; 13 bases match TRBD2. CDR3 length: 15 residues. V gave up 6 bases and J gave up 4 bases; unmatched junction bases: 3. Germline CDR1 and CDR2: SNHLY and FYNNEI. The CDR3 reads CASRRTSGSYNEQFF. As DNA, the CDR3 is TGTGCCAGCAGAAGGACTAGCGGGAGTTACAATGAGCAGTTCTTC.

This clone has only a few counts. The rearrangement uses TRBV6-1 and TRBJ1-5; D might be TRBD1 (5 bases). The CDR3 consists of 14 residues. Trimming removed 2 bases from V and 4 bases from J, with 9 bases in between. In germline, CDR1 is MNHNS, CDR2 SASEGT. The CDR3 sequence: CASSERGRNQPQHF. DNA of the CDR3: TGTGCCAGCAGTGAAAGGGGCAGGAATCAGCCCCAGCATTTT.

V and J are TRBV5-4 and TRBJ2-3; D is undetermined. The CDR3 is made up of 15 amino acids. The V end was cut by 0 bases, the J end by 2 bases, with 10 bases between. CDR1 is SGHNT, CDR2 YYREEE, per germline (reference sequence). In nucleotides, the CDR3 is TGTGCCAGCAGCTTGGACCCTAGGTCCACAGATACGCAGTATTTT. Encoded protein: CASSLDPRSTDTQYF.

The chain links TRBV7-8 to TRBJ2-7; 7 nucleotides agree with TRBD1. CDR1 and CDR2 (germline): SGHVS, FQNEAQ. The CDR3 is 14 residues long. The V segment lost 5 bases and the J segment 2 bases; nucleotides outside the gene matches: 6. CDR3 sequence (DNA): TGTGCCAGCAGCGAAAGACAGGGTCCCTACGAGCAGTACTTC. It yields the protein CASSERQGPYEQYF.

The V call is TRBV12-5, the J call TRBJ1-2; D might be TRBD1 (6 bases). The CDR3 consists of 15 residues. V was clipped by 2 bases and J by 5 bases, with 15 bases between them. Per the germline V gene, CDR1 is LGHNT and CDR2 is FRNRAP. The CDR3 region is CASGLNPRGWYGYTF. CDR3 bases: TGTGCTAGTGGTTTGAACCCAAGGGGGTGGTATGGCTACACCTTC.

V is TRBV5-4 and J is TRBJ2-3, with D tentatively TRBD2 (6 bases). Trimming shortened V by 0 bases and J by 6 bases, and 17 bases separated the two germline ends. CDR3 size: 16 residues. The germline V gene encodes CDR1 SGHNT and CDR2 YYREEE (reference sequence). The CDR3, as DNA: TGTGCCAGCAGCTTGGCGGGGCTAGCGAATACGGATACGCAGTATTTT. This translates into CASSLAGLANTDTQYF.

In this sample, this clone turned up a few times. This specimen includes other DNA sequences encoding the same CDR3. The chain combines TRBV9 with TRBJ2-7; tentatively, D is TRBD1 (5 bases). From germline, CDR1 is SGDLS and CDR2 YYNGEE. CDR3 length: 13 amino acids. The germline V and J ends were trimmed by 0 bases and 1 base, with 5 bases remaining between them. The CDR3 DNA sequence: TGTGCCAGCAGCGTAGGACAGTCCTACGAGCAGTACTTC. It is translated as CASSVGQSYEQYF.

This chain joins TRBV2 and TRBJ2-1; no definite D call. Germline lookup yields CDR1 SNHLY and CDR2 FYNNEI. There are 13 residues in the CDR3. V was cut by 3 bases and J by 6 bases, with 9 bases left in between. CDR3 in DNA: TGTGCCAGCAGTGATCCACAGACCAATGAGCAGTTCTTC. Its protein is CASSDPQTNEQFF.

The genes are TRBV2 and TRBJ2-2; the match to TRBD1 covers 10 bases. Unmatched junction bases numbered 10, after V lost 3 bases and J lost 6 bases. CDR1 is SNHLY, CDR2 FYNNEI, per germline. The CDR3 spans 17 residues. CDR3 residues: CASSDGTGAKVAGELFF. The CDR3 nucleotides read TGTGCCAGCAGTGACGGGACAGGGGCTAAGGTGGCCGGGGAGCTGTTTTTT. Full variable domain (missing parts from reference TRBV2 and TRBJ2-2): EPEVTQTPSHQVTQMGQEVILRCVPISNHLYFYWYRQILGQKVEFLVSFYNNEISEKSEIFDDQFSVERPDGSNFTLKIRSTKLEDSAMYFCASSDGTGAKVAGELFFGEGSRLTVL.

This clone was detected only once. The chain has TRBV6-6 and TRBJ1-2, with 8 bases matching TRBD1. The CDR3 contains 13 residues. Germline loops: CDR1 MNHNY, CDR2 SVGAGI (reference sequence). The V gene end was trimmed by 6 bases and the J gene end by 4 bases; junction bases not matched to a gene: 4. The CDR3 here is CASSQGQGYGYTF. The CDR3 DNA follows: TGTGCCAGCAGCCAAGGACAGGGCTATGGCTACACCTTC.

The chain uses TRBV5-4 and TRBJ2-1; 14 bases align to TRBD2. V gave up 4 bases and J gave up 0 bases; unmatched junction bases: 9. The CDR3 covers 19 residues. Germline assignment: CDR1 SGHNT and CDR2 YYREEE (reference sequence). Here the CDR3 reads CASSPRGLAGGPSYNEQFF. CDR3 sequence (DNA): TGTGCCAGCAGCCCGCGCGGACTAGCGGGGGGACCCTCCTACAATGAGCAGTTCTTC.

The CDR3 sequence is CASRLTSGTYNEQFF. The CDR3 coding sequence is TGTGCCAGCAGACTTACTAGCGGCACCTACAATGAGCAGTTCTTC. The chain combines TRBV7-2 with TRBJ2-1; TRBD2 matches 8 bases. Trimming removed 6 bases from V and 2 bases from J; junction bases left unmatched: 6. In germline, CDR1 is SGHTA, CDR2 FQGNSA. The length of the CDR3 is 15 residues. Filled out from reference TRBV7-2 and TRBJ2-1, the complete variable domain reads GAGVSQSPSNKVTEKGKDVELRCDPISGHTALYWYRQSLGQGLEFLIYFQGNSAPDKSGLPSDRFSAERTGGSVSTLTIQRTQQEDSAVYLCASRLTSGTYNEQFFGPGTRLTVL.

V gene TRBV30 combines with J gene TRBJ2-1, with 10 bases that match TRBD1. The V gene end was trimmed by 2 bases and the J gene end by 5 bases; junction bases not matched to a gene: 12. The CDR3 length is 17 residues. Germline V gene lookup returns CDR1 GTSNPN and CDR2 SVGIG (reference sequence). The CDR3 DNA sequence: TGTGCCTGGAGTCCTAGACGGGACAGGGGATTTCACAATGAGCAGTTCTTC. The encoded protein is CAWSPRRDRGFHNEQFF.